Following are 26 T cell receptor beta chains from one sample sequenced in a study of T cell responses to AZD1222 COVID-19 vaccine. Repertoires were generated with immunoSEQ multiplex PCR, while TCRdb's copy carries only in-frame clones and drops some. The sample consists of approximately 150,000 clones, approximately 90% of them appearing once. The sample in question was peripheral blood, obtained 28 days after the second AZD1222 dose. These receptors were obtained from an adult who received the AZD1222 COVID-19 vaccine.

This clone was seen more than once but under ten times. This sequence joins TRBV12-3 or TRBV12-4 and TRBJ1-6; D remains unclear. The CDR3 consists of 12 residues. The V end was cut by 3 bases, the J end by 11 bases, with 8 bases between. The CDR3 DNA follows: TGTGCCAGCAGTTTCGTTTCTGCACCCCTCCACTTT. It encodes CASSFVSAPLHF.

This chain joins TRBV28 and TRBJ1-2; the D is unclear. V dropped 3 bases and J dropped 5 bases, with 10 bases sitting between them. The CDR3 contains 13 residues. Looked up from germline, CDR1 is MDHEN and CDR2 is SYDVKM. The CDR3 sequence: CASSLSGDYGYTF. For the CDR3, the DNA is TGTGCCAGCAGTTTGAGTGGGGATTATGGCTACACCTTC.

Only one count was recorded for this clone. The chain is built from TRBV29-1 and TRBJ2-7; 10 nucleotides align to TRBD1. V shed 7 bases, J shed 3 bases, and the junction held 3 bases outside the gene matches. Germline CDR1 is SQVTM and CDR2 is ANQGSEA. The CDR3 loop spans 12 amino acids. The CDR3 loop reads CSAGDRGYEQYF. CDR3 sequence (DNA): TGCAGCGCAGGGGACAGGGGCTACGAGCAGTACTTC.

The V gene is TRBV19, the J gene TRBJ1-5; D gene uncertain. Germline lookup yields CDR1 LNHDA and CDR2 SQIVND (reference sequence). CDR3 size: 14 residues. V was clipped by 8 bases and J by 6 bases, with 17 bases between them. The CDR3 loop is CASCPKEVGQPQHF. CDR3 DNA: TGTGCCAGTTGTCCTAAGGAGGTCGGTCAGCCCCAGCATTTT.

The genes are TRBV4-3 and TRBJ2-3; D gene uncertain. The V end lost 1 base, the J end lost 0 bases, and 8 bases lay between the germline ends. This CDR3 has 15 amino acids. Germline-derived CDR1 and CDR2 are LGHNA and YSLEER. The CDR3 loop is CASSQARSSTDTQYF. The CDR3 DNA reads TGCGCCAGCAGCCAAGCTAGATCTAGCACAGATACGCAGTATTTT.

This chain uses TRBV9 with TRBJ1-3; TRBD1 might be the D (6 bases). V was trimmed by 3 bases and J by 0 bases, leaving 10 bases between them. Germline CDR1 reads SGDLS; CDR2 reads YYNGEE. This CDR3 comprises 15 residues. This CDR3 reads CASSAGGSSGNTIYF. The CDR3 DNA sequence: TGTGCCAGCAGCGCCGGGGGCAGCTCTGGAAACACCATATATTTT. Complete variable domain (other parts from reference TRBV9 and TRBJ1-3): DSGVTQTPKHLITATGQRVTLRCSPRSGDLSVYWYQQSLDQGLQFLIQYYNGEERAKGNILERFSAQQFPDLHSELNLSSLELGDSALYFCASSAGGSSGNTIYFGEGSWLTVV.

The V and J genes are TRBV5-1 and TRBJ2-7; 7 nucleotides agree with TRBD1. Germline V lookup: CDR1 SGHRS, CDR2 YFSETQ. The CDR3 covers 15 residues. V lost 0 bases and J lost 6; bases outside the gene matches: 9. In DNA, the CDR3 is TGCGCCAGCAGCTTGGCCGGACAGGTGGGGCTCGAGCAGTACTTC. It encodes CASSLAGQVGLEQYF.

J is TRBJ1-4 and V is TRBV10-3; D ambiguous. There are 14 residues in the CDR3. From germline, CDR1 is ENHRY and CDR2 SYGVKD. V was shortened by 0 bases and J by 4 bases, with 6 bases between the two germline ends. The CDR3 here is CAISESPFNEKLFF. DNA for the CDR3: TGTGCCATCAGTGAGTCGCCGTTTAATGAAAAACTGTTTTTT.

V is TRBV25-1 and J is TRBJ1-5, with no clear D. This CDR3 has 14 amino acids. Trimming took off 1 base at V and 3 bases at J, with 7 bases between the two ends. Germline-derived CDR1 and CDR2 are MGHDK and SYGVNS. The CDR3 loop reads CASSEFAHNQPQHF. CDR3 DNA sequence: TGTGCCAGCAGTGAATTTGCCCACAATCAGCCCCAGCATTTT.

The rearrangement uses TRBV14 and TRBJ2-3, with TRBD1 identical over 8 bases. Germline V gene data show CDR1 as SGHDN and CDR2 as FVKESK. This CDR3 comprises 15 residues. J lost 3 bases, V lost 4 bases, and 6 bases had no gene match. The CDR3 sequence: CASSPNRGYTDTQYF. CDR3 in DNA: TGTGCCAGCAGCCCTAACAGGGGGTATACAGATACGCAGTATTTT.

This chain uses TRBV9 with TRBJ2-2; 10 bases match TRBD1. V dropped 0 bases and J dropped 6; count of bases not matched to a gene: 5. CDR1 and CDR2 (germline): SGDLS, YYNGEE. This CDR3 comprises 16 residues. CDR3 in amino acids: CASSVAGTGVAGELFF. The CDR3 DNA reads TGTGCCAGCAGCGTAGCCGGGACAGGGGTCGCCGGGGAGCTGTTTTTT.

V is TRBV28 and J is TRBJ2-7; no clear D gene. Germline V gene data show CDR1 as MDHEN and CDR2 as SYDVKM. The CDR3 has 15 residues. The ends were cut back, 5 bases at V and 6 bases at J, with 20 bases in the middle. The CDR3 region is CASSPPTGRRTEQYF. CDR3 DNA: TGTGCCAGCAGTCCTCCTACCGGACGAAGAACCGAGCAGTACTTC.

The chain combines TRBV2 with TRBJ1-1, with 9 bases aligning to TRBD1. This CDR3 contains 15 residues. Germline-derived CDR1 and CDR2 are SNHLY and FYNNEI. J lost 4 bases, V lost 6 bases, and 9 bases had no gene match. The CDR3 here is CASRRSTGGTTEAFF. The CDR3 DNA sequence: TGTGCCAGCAGGCGGTCGACAGGGGGGACCACTGAAGCTTTCTTT.

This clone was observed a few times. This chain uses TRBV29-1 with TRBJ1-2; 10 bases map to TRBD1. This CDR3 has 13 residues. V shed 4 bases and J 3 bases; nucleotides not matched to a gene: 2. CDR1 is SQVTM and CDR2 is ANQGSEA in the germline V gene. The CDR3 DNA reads TGCAGCGTTGGACAGGGGGCGGACTATGGCTACACCTTC. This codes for CSVGQGADYGYTF.

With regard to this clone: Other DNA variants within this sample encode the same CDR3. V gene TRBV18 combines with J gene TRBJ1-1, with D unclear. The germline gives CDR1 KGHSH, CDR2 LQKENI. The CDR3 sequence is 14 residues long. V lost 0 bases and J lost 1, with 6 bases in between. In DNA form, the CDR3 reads TGTGCCAGCTCACCACCGGGCAGGAACACTGAAGCTTTCTTT. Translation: CASSPPGRNTEAFF.

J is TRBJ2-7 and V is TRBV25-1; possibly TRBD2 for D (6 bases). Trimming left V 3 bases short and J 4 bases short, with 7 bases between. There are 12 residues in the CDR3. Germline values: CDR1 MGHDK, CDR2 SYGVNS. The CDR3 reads CASSDSGYEQYF. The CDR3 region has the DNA TGTGCCAGCAGTGATAGCGGTTACGAGCAGTACTTC.

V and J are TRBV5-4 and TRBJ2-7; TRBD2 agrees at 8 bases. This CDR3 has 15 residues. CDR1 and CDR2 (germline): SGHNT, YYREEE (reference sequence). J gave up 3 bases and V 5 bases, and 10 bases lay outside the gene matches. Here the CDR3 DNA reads TGTGCCAGCAGGGTAGCGGGGAAAGCACTCTACGAGCAGTACTTC. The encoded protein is CASRVAGKALYEQYF.

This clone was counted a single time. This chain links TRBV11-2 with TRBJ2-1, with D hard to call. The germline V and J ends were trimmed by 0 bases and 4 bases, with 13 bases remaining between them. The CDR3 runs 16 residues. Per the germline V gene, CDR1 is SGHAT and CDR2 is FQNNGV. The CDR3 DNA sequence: TGTGCCAGCAGCTTAGAGTGGGCAGCGCAATACAATGAGCAGTTCTTC. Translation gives CASSLEWAAQYNEQFF.

The CDR3 region is CASSSWTSPDTQYF. The DNA for the CDR3 is TGTGCCAGCAGCTCCTGGACCTCTCCAGATACGCAGTATTTT. V usage is TRBV11-2 and J usage is TRBJ2-3; no clear D. Germline lookup yields CDR1 SGHAT and CDR2 FQNNGV. Between the trimmed V and J ends, which lost 4 bases and 4 bases, there was a span of 12 bases. The CDR3 covers 14 residues. Using reference TRBV11-2 and TRBJ2-3 for the parts outside the CDR3, the full variable domain is EAGVAQSPRYKIIEKRQSVAFWCNPISGHATLYWYQQILGQGPKLLIQFQNNGVVDDSQLPKDRFSAERLKGVDSTLKIQPAKLEDSAVYLCASSSWTSPDTQYFGPGTRLTVL.

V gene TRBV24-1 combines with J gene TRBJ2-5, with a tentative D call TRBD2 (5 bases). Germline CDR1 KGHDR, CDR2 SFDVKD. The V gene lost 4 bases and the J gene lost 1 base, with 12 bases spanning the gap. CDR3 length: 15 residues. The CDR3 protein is CATSDGRAGQETQYF. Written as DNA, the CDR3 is TGTGCCACCAGTGACGGGCGTGCGGGCCAAGAGACCCAGTACTTC.

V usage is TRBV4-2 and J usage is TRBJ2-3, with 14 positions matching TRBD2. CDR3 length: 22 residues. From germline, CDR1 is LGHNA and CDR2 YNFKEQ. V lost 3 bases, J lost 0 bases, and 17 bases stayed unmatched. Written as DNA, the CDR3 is TGTGCCAGCAGCCATCAGATAGGGGTGGGGACTAGCGGGAGTTCCAGCACAGATACGCAGTATTTT. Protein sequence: CASSHQIGVGTSGSSSTDTQYF.

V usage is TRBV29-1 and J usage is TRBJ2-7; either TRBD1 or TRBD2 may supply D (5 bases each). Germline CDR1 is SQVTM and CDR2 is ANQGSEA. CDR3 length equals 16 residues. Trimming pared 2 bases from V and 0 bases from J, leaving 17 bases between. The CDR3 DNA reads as TGCAGCGTTGAAACCCAGGGCAGCGGCTACTCCTACGAGCAGTACTTC. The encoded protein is CSVETQGSGYSYEQYF.

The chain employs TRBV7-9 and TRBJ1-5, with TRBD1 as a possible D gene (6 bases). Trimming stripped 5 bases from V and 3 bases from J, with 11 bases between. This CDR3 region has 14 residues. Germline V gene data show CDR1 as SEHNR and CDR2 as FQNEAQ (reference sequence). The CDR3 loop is CASSLTGPNQPQHF. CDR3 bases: TGTGCCAGCAGCCTCACAGGGCCCAATCAGCCCCAGCATTTT. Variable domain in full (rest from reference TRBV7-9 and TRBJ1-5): DTGVSQNPRHKITKRGQNVTFRCDPISEHNRLYWYRQTLGQGPEFLTYFQNEAQLEKSRLLSDRFSAERPKGSFSTLEIQRTEQGDSAMYLCASSLTGPNQPQHFGDGTRLSIL.

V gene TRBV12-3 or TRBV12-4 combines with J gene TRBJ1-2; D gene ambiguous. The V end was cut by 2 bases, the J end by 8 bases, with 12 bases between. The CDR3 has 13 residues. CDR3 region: CASSLKAAKGYTF. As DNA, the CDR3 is TGTGCCAGCAGTTTAAAGGCAGCTAAGGGCTACACCTTC.

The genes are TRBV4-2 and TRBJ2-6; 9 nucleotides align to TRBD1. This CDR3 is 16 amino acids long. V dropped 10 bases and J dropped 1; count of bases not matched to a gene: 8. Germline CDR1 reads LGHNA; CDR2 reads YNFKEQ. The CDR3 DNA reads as TGTGCCACCCGGGACAGGGAGCGTTCTGGGGCCAACGTCCTGACTTTC. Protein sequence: CATRDRERSGANVLTF.

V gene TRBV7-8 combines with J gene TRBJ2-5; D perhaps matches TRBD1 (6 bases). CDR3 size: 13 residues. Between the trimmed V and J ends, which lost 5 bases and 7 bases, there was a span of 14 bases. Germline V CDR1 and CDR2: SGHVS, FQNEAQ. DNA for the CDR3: TGTGCCAGCAGCCTGACAGGCCGAGCGACCCAGTACTTC. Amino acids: CASSLTGRATQYF.